This TCR beta chain was retrieved from a study of OX40 agonist ivuxolimab in advanced cancers. With regard to the full study: Ivuxolimab was an agonistic, fully human IgG2 monoclonal antibody directed against OX40 (CD134), a costimulatory receptor. Intravenous ivuxolimab was administered to patients every 2 weeks at six dose levels: 0.01, 0.1, 0.3, 1.5, 3 and 10 mg/kg. Of the roughly 51 dose-escalation patients, hepatocellular carcinoma was present in around 20, melanoma in roughly 15, renal cell carcinoma in 9 and head and neck cancer in 9. In the dose-escalation cohort, 75% to 90% of patients were male, and the mean age was roughly 60 years with a range of roughly 20 to 80. Patients were allowed to have had prior anti-PD-1, anti-PD-L1 or anti-CTLA-4 therapy, and about 40% of the dose-escalation patients had been treated with checkpoint inhibitors. Partial responses were achieved by three dose-escalation patients, of whom one had hepatocellular carcinoma and two had cutaneous melanoma. Peripheral TCRbeta sequencing aimed to test whether ivuxolimab altered TCR sequence diversity and caused clonal T-cell expansion. The monotherapy dose-escalation portion (N of about 50 patients) of the phase I ivuxolimab trial is reported in the paper. The investigation overall reported the following: After ivuxolimab, CD8+ T cells had more expanded clones than CD4+ T cells on average. At doses of 0.1 to 3.0 mg/kg, clonal expansion of both CD4+ and CD8+ T cells in blood was seen between baseline and week 6. Partial responders in the 0.1-3.0 mg/kg groups had among the lowest normalized peripheral clonal expansion, especially among CD8+ T cells. Low levels of normalized T-cell clonal expansion were also seen in some patients who did not respond. The antigen specificity of the clonally expanded peripheral T cells was not determined.

This clone was observed once. The specificity of this receptor is unknown. Base qualities are not at hand, and no much larger clone is one base apart. The trial excluded patients who had a history of autoimmune disease or were on systemic immunosuppression. In every dose cohort, peripheral blood was drawn for TCR sequencing at baseline, cycle 4 day 1, and cycle 7 day 1. The samples were drawn from a first-in-human, open-label, multicenter phase I dose-escalation trial of ivuxolimab. Adults with locally advanced or metastatic melanoma, renal cell carcinoma, hepatocellular carcinoma or head and neck squamous cell carcinoma were enrolled in the trial. CD4+ and CD8+ T cells were sorted separately from peripheral blood before TCR sequencing. Genomic DNA was extracted from sorted cells for sequencing of the TCRbeta CDR3 region. The immunoSEQ Assay was used for sequencing of TCRbeta CDR3 regions. The source is immuneACCESS, and TCRdb retained only in-frame sequences with V and J called. Part of the clones is not carried over; for the studies checked, unresolved V genes explain less than half of this, and the remainder is unexplained. The sample table records about 66,000 clones; around 84% of these occur just once. The ten top clones hold less than 5% of the sample.

From the cysteine up to the phenylalanine, the CDR3 has a length of 13 residues. The kept DNA is CDR3 alone, 39 bases in frame from the first base. Via the germline V gene, CDR1 is SNHLY and CDR2 FYNNEI. V was cut back by 7 bases and J by 5 bases, leaving a gap of 15 bases between them. Sequencing used CD4+ or CD8+ T cells sorted from blood, obtained in a trial of the OX40 agonist ivuxolimab. This receptor was obtained from an adult with an advanced solid tumor such as melanoma, head and neck, liver or kidney cancer. Rearrangement joined TRBV2 to TRBJ2-7, with the D gene not confidently named. The base sequence is TGTGCCAGCAACCGAAACTTGGGGAACGAGCAGTACTTC. It translates to CASNRNLGNEQYF.